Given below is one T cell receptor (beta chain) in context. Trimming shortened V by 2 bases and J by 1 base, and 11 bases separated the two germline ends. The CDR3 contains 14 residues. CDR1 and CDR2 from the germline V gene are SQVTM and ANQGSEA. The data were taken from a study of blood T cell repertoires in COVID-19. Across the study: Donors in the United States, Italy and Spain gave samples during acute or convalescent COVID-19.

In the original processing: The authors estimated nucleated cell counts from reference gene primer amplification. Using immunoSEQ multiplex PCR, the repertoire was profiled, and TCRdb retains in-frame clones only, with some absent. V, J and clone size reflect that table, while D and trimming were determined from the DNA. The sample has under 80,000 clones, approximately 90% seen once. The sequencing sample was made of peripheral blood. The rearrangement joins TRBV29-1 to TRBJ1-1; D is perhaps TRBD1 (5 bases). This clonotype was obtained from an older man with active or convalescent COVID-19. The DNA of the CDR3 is TGCAGCGTTGAACGGACAAGACCGAACACTGAAGCTTTCTTT. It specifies CSVERTRPNTEAFF. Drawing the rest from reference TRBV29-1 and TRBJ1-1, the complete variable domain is SAVISQKPSRDICQRGTSLTIQCQVDSQVTMMFWYRQQPGQSLTLIATANQGSEATYESGFVIDKFPISRPNLTFSTLTVSNMSPEDSSIYLCSVERTRPNTEAFFGQGTRLTVV.